This T cell receptor beta chain was recorded in a study of blood T cell repertoires in COVID-19. Overall study context: Sites across the United States, Italy and Spain contributed samples from acute and convalescent COVID-19. T cells, B-cell-depleted T cells, or PBMCs supplied cDNA or gDNA.

The CDR3 is made up of 14 amino acids. Per germline, CDR1 MNHEY and CDR2 SVGAGI. V was trimmed by 8 bases and J by 0 bases, leaving 11 bases between them. Source study methods: It was from reference gene primer amplification that nucleated cell counts were estimated. Profiled with immunoSEQ multiplex PCR; TCRdb holds only in-frame clones, not every one. The D gene and trimming were derived from the DNA, and the V and J assignments and clone size from that table. Here the sample spans about 60,000 clones, roughly 80% being singletons. The sequencing sample was made of peripheral blood. The chain is built from TRBV6-5 and TRBJ1-5; D gene unclear. The sequence derives from a man in his sixties with COVID-19, enrolled during active disease. The CDR3, as DNA: TGTGCCAGCCATGCGGCAGTTAGCAATCAGCCCCAGCATTTT. Protein product: CASHAAVSNQPQHF.